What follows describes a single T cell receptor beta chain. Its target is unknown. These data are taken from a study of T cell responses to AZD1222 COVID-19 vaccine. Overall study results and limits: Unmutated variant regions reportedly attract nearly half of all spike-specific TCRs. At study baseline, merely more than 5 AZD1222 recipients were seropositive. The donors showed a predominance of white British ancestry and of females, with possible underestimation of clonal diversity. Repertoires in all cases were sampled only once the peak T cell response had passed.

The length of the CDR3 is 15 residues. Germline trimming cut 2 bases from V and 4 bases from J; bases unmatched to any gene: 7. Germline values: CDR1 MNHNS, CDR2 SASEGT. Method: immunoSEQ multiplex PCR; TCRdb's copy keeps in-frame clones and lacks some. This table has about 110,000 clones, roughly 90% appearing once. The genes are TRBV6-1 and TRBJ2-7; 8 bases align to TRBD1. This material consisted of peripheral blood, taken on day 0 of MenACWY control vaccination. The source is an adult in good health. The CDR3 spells CASSEQGAGEYEQYF. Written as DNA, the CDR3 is TGTGCCAGCAGTGAACAGGGGGCAGGGGAGTACGAGCAGTACTTC.